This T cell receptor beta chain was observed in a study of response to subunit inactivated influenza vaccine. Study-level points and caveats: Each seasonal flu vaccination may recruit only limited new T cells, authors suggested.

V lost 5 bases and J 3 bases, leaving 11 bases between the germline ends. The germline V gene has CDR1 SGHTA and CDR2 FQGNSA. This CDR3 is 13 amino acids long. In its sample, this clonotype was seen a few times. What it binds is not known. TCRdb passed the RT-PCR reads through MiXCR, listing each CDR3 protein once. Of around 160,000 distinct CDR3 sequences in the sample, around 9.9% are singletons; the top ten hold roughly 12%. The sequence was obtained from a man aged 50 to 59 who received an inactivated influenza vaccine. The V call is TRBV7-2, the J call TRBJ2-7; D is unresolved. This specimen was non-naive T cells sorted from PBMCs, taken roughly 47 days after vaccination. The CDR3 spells CASSTRVGYEQYF. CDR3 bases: TGTGCCAGCAGCACCCGTGTGGGCTACGAGCAGTACTTC.